The entry that follows covers one TCR beta chain sequence. Sequencing targeted TCR beta in blood CD8+ and CD4+ T cells. Controls were age- and sex-matched healthy donors. Purification of the CD8+ and CD4+ T cells relied on negative isolation, and TEMRA cells underwent FACS enrichment. The source of the sample is a study of CD8 T cells in Susac syndrome. The V gene's germline CDR1 is DFQATT and CDR2 SNEGSKA (reference sequence). The CDR3 is 14 amino acids. V lost 2 bases, J lost 4 bases, and 4 bases stayed unmatched. Reverse transcription of roughly 0.5 to 1 ug RNA was performed with random hexamers. Across 54 Vbeta and 13 Jbeta, immunoSEQ multiplex PCR amplified TCR beta CDR3. TCRdb itself ran the immunoSEQ multiplex PCR reads through MiXCR, one entry per CDR3 protein. This sample has about 160,000 distinct CDR3 sequences, with around 93% found just once.

V and J are TRBV20-1 and TRBJ1-2, with TRBD1 matching over 10 bases. Material: CD4+ T cells from PBMCs. The receptor comes from a human donor in good health. CDR3 nucleotides: TGCAGTGCTAGACCCGGACAGGGGGGCTATGGCTACACCTTC. Its translation is CSARPGQGGYGYTF.